The next 5 T cell receptor beta chains were all read from a single sample in a study of cytomegalovirus exposure and HLA in healthy donors. PCR involved 60 Vbeta and 13 Jbeta primers. Clones were sequenced by immunoSEQ multiplex PCR, and TCRdb holds only the in-frame ones, with some missing. Of 150,000 to 200,000 clones listed, roughly 85% are singletons. The material sequenced was PBMCs. The receptors originated from a woman aged 45-59 years in good health and CMV-seronegative.

The chain carries TRBV10-3 and TRBJ1-1; 7 bases match TRBD1. V lost 7 bases to trimming and J lost 5 bases; unmatched junction nucleotides: 7. Per the germline V gene, CDR1 is ENHRY and CDR2 is SYGVKD. The CDR3 is 13 residues long. The CDR3 reads CAIKGAGLTEAFF. DNA for the CDR3: TGTGCCATCAAGGGGGCGGGGCTTACTGAAGCTTTCTTT.

This clone was seen a few times. This chain joins TRBV27 and TRBJ2-6; D might be TRBD1 (6 bases). This CDR3 has 17 amino acids. V was shortened by 5 bases and J by 1 base, with 15 bases between the two germline ends. CDR1 and CDR2 from the germline V gene are MNHEY and SMNVEV (reference sequence). The CDR3 protein is CASSPQQGLSGANVLTF. DNA for the CDR3: TGTGCCAGCAGTCCTCAACAGGGTCTATCTGGGGCCAACGTCCTGACTTTC.

This chain uses TRBV30 with TRBJ1-1, with unresolved D. This CDR3 contains 13 residues. Trimming removed 0 bases from V and 6 bases from J, with 11 bases in between. Germline CDR1 is GTSNPN and CDR2 is SVGIG (reference sequence). The CDR3 DNA reads TGTGCCTGGAGTGTAATGGTCAAGCCTGAAGCTTTCTTT. This encodes CAWSVMVKPEAFF.

The CDR3 loop reads CASSYSKHNYNQPQHF. The CDR3 bases are TGTGCCAGCAGTTACTCTAAACACAACTACAATCAGCCCCAGCATTTT. The chain combines TRBV6-5 with TRBJ1-5; D is ambiguous. Germline-derived CDR1 and CDR2 are MNHEY and SVGAGI. Trimming removed 0 bases at V and 3 bases at J, with 12 bases between. CDR3 length: 16 amino acids.

In its sample, this clone was seen once. V is TRBV4-1 and J is TRBJ2-3; D is undetermined. Germline-derived CDR1 and CDR2 are MGHRA and YSYEKL. The CDR3 has 14 residues. The germline V and J ends were trimmed by 6 bases and 0 bases, with 10 bases remaining between them. Written as DNA, the CDR3 is TGCGCCAGCAGTCCCGTGCGGAGCACAGATACGCAGTATTTT. As protein: CASSPVRSTDTQYF.